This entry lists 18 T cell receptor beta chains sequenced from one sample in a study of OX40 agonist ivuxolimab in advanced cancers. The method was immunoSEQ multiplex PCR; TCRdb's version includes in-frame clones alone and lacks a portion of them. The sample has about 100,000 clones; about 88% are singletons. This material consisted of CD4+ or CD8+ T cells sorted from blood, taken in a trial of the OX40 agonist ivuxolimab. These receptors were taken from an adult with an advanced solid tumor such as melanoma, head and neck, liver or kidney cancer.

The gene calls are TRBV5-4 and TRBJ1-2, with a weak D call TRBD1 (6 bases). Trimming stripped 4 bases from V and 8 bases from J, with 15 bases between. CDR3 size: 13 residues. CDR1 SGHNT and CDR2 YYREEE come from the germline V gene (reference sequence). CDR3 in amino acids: CASSAPGAHGYTF. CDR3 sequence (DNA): TGTGCCAGCAGCGCCCCGGGGGCCCACGGCTACACCTTC.

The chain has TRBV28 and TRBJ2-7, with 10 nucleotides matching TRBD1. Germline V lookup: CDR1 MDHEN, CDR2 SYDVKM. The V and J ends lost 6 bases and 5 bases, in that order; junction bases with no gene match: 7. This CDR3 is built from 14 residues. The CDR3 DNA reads TGTGCCAGCAGACTTGGGGACAGGGGAAACGAGCAGTACTTC. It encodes CASRLGDRGNEQYF.

CDR3: CASSGQGLGEQFF. As DNA, the CDR3 is TGCGCCAGCAGCGGGCAGGGATTAGGTGAGCAGTTCTTC. V gene TRBV5-1 combines with J gene TRBJ2-1, with D perhaps TRBD1 (5 bases). CDR1 SGHRS and CDR2 YFSETQ come from the germline V gene. The CDR3 spans 13 residues. V dropped 4 bases and J dropped 9 bases, with 14 bases sitting between them.

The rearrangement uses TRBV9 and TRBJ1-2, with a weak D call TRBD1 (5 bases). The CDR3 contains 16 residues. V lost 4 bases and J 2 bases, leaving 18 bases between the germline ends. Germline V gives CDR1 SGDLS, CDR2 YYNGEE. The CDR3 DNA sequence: TGTGCCAGCAGCCCGGGATTGGGTGGACAAAACTATGGCTACACCTTC. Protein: CASSPGLGGQNYGYTF.

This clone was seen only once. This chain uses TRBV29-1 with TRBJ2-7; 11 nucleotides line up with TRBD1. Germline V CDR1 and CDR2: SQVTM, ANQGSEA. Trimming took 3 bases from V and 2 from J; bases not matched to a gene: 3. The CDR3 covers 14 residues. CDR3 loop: CSVDPGQGAYEQYF. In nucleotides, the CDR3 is TGCAGCGTTGATCCGGGACAGGGGGCCTACGAGCAGTACTTC.

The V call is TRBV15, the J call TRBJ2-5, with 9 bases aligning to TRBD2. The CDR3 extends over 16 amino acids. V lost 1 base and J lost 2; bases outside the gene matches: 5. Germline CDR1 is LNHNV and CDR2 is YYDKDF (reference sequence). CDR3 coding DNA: TGTGCCACCAGCAGAGGGAGACTAGCGGTTCAAGAGACCCAGTACTTC. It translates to CATSRGRLAVQETQYF.

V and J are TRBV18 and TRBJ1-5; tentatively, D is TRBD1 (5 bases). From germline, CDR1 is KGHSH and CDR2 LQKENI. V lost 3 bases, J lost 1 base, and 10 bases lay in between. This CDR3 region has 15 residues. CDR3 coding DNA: TGTGCCAGCTCACCGGGGGGGAAAAGCAATCAGCCCCAGCATTTT. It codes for CASSPGGKSNQPQHF. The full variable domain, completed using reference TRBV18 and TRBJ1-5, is NAGVMQNPRHLVRRRGQEARLRCSPMKGHSHVYWYRQLPEEGLKFMVYLQKENIIDESGMPKERFSAEFPKEGPSILRIQQVVRGDSAAYFCASSPGGKSNQPQHFGDGTRLSIL.

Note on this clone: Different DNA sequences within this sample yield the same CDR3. The CDR3 is CASSAGLAPYEQYF. The CDR3 coding sequence is TGTGCCAGCAGTGCGGGACTGGCCCCCTACGAGCAGTACTTC. V and J are TRBV2 and TRBJ2-7; D may be TRBD2 (6 bases). V shed 4 bases and J shed 2 bases, with 12 bases lying between them. The germline V gene has CDR1 SNHLY and CDR2 FYNNEI. CDR3 size: 14 residues.

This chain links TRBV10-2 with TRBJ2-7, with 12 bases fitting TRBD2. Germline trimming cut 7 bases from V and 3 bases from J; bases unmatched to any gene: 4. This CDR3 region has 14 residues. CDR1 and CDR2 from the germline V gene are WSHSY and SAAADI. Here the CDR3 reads CASKPGLAGYEQYF. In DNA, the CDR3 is TGCGCCAGCAAGCCGGGACTAGCGGGCTACGAGCAGTACTTC.

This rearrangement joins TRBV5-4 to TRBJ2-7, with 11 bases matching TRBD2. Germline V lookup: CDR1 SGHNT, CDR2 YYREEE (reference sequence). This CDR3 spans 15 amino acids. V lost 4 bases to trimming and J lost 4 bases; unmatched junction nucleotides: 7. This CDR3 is CASSPGLAGLYEQYF. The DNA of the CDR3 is TGTGCCAGCAGCCCCGGACTAGCGGGCCTGTACGAGCAGTACTTC.

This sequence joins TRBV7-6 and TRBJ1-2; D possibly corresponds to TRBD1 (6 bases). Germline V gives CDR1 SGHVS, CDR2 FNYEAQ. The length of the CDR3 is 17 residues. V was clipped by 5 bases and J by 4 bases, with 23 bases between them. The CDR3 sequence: CASSPRYSRGGRYGYTF. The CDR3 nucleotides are TGTGCCAGCAGCCCCCGTTACAGTAGGGGGGGCCGCTATGGCTACACCTTC.

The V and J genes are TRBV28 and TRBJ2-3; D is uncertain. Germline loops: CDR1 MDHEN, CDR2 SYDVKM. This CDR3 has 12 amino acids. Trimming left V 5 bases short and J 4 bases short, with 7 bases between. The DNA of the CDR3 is TGTGCCAGCAGTCGCATAGCAGATACGCAGTATTTT. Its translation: CASSRIADTQYF.

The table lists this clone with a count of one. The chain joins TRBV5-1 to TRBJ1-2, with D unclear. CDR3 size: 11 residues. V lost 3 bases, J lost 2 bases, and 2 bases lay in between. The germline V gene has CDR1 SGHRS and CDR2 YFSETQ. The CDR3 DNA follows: TGCGCCAGCAGCTCAAACTATGGCTACACCTTC. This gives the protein CASSSNYGYTF.

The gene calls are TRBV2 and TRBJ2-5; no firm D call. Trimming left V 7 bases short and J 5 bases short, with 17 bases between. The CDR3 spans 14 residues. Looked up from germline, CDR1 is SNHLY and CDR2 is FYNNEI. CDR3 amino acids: CASIEGGVSETQYF. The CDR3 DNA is TGTGCCAGCATCGAAGGTGGGGTTTCGGAGACCCAGTACTTC.

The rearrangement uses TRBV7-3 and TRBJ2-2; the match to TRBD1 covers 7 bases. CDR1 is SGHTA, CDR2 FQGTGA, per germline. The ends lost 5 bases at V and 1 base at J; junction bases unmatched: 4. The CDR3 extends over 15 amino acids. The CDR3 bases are TGTGCCAGCAGCAAACAGGGGAGGAACACCGGGGAGCTGTTTTTT. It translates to CASSKQGRNTGELFF.

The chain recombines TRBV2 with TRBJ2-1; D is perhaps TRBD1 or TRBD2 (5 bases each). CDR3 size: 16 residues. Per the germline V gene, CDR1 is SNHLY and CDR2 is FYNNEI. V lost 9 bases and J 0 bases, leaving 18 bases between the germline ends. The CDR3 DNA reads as TGTGCCAGTACTCTCCGGGACCTGAGCTCCTACAATGAGCAGTTCTTC. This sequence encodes CASTLRDLSSYNEQFF.

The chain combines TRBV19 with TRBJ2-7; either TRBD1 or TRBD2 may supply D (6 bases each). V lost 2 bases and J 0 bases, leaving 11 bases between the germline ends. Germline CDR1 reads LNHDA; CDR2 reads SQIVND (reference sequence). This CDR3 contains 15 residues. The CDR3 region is CASSISRGLSYEQYF. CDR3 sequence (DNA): TGTGCCAGTAGTATAAGCAGGGGACTCTCCTACGAGCAGTACTTC.

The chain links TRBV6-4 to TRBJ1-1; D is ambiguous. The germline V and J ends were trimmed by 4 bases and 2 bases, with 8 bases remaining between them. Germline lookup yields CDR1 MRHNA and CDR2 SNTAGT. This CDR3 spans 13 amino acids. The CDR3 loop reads CASSASVNTEAFF. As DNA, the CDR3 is TGTGCCAGCAGTGCTTCGGTCAACACTGAAGCTTTCTTT.